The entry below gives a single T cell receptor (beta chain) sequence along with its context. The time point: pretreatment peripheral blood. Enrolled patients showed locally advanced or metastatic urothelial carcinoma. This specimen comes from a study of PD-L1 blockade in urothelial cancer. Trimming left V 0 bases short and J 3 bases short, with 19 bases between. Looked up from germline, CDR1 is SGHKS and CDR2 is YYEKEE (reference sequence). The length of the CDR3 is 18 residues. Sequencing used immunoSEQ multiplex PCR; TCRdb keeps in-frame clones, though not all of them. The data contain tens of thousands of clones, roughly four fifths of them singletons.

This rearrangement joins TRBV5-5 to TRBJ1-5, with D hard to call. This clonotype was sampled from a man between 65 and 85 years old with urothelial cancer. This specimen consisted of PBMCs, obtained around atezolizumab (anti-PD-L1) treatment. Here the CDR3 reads CASSLGGSIAFLNQPQHF. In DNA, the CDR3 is TGTGCCAGCAGCTTGGGCGGTTCTATCGCTTTTCTCAATCAGCCCCAGCATTTT. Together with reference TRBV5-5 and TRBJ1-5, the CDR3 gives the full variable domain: DAGVTQSPTHLIKTRGQQVTLRCSPISGHKSVSWYQQVLGQGPQFIFQYYEKEERGRGNFPDRFSARQFPNYSSELNVNALLLGDSALYLCASSLGGSIAFLNQPQHFGDGTRLSIL.